This TCR beta chain was observed in a study of prognosis after radiotherapy for stage I lung cancer. Looking at the study overall: Oligometastatic NSCLC after surgical resection of the primary tumor was present in 4 to 6 patients, while newly diagnosed primary stage I lung tumors were present in around 15. Study-level findings and limits: In patients with versus without metastases, TRBV and TRBJ gene usage reportedly differed.

In the case of this clonotype: The antigen remains unidentified.

Two-round multiplex PCR amplified TCR beta CDR3 from genomic DNA. Round one of PCR was performed, and it used primers specific to each TRBV and TRBJ gene. In TCRdb, the multiplex PCR reads were re-called with MiXCR into one record per CDR3 protein. The sample records around 13,000 distinct CDR3 sequences, roughly 50% being singletons. The CDR3 covers 15 residues. The V gene's germline CDR1 is DFQATT and CDR2 SNEGSKA (reference sequence). The V gene end was trimmed by 6 bases and the J gene end by 5 bases; junction bases not matched to a gene: 15. This chain connects TRBV20-1 to TRBJ1-2; TRBD1 agrees at 7 bases. The receptor was derived from a donor aged 50 or older with non-small cell lung cancer. The sequencing used PBMCs, collected before or after stereotactic body radiation therapy (not recorded which). The CDR3 nucleotides are TGCAGTGCCCCGGGTACAGGGGTTGTGGAGTATGGCTACACCTTC. This translates into CSAPGTGVVEYGYTF.